One and the same sample provided the 21 T cell receptor beta chains below, sequenced in a study of OX40 agonist ivuxolimab in advanced cancers. Libraries were prepared by immunoSEQ multiplex PCR; TCRdb keeps only in-frame clonotypes and omits some of them. The sample includes tens of thousands of clones, about 89% of them seen just once. The specimen was CD4+ or CD8+ T cells sorted from blood, collected in a trial of the OX40 agonist ivuxolimab. The source is an adult with an advanced solid tumor such as melanoma, head and neck, liver or kidney cancer.

Notes on this clone: Other DNA sequences of this sample code for an identical CDR3. V gene TRBV6-1 combines with J gene TRBJ1-2, with TRBD1 as a possible D gene (6 bases). The CDR3 spans 12 residues. V lost 6 bases and J lost 5, with 10 bases in between. CDR1 and CDR2 (germline): MNHNS, SASEGT. The CDR3 coding sequence is TGTGCCAGCAGACAGGGAGGATATGGCTACACCTTC. This codes for CASRQGGYGYTF.

Here the CDR3 DNA reads TGTGCCAGCAGCGTAACCCAGGGAGCAGATACGCAGTATTTT. Translating gives CASSVTQGADTQYF. The V and J genes are TRBV9 and TRBJ2-3, with D possibly being TRBD1 or TRBD2 (5 bases each). The V end was cut by 1 base, the J end by 4 bases, with 10 bases between. Germline V CDR1 and CDR2: SGDLS, YYNGEE. This CDR3 contains 14 residues.

The chain has TRBV5-4 and TRBJ1-2; D gene ambiguous. The V and J ends lost 0 bases and 8 bases respectively, with 14 bases between them. Germline V CDR1 and CDR2: SGHNT, YYREEE (reference sequence). The CDR3 is 14 amino acids. CDR3 protein: CASSLDWRSLGYTF. The CDR3, as DNA: TGTGCCAGCAGCTTGGATTGGCGGTCCTTAGGCTACACCTTC.

The chain combines TRBV19 with TRBJ2-5; TRBD2 agrees at 15 bases. The germline V gene encodes CDR1 LNHDA and CDR2 SQIVND (reference sequence). The CDR3 totals 17 residues. Trimming at V came to 5 bases and at J to 5 bases, leaving 9 bases not matched to a gene. CDR3 nucleotides: TGTGCCAGTAGTCGGACTAGCGGGAGGGGGCAGGTGGAGACCCAGTACTTC. Protein product: CASSRTSGRGQVETQYF.

The chain joins TRBV5-4 to TRBJ2-1; 11 bases map to TRBD2. After removal of 4 bases from V and 10 bases from J, the junction contained 13 bases not matched to a gene. This CDR3 contains 16 residues. The germline CDR1 and CDR2 sequences are SGHNT and YYREEE (reference sequence). The CDR3 region is CASSPGGTSGTEEQFF. For the CDR3, the DNA is TGTGCCAGCAGCCCTGGTGGGACTAGCGGAACTGAGGAGCAGTTCTTC.

This chain links TRBV6-1 with TRBJ1-1; perhaps TRBD1 as D (5 bases). Germline loops: CDR1 MNHNS, CDR2 SASEGT. Trimming stripped 3 bases from V and 4 bases from J, with 9 bases between. There are 13 residues in the CDR3. DNA of the CDR3: TGTGCCAGCAGTGACCAGGGCCCCACTGAAGCTTTCTTT. It encodes CASSDQGPTEAFF.

This chain uses TRBV5-4 with TRBJ2-7; maybe TRBD2 (6 bases). The CDR3 is 15 residues long. V gave up 0 bases and J gave up 2 bases, with 12 bases separating them. The germline gives CDR1 SGHNT, CDR2 YYREEE (reference sequence). The CDR3 sequence: CASSLGPSETYEQYV. The CDR3 DNA sequence: TGTGCCAGCAGCTTGGGGCCTAGCGAGACCTACGAGCAGTACGTC.

Here the CDR3 reads CASSFSLTNQDTQYF. CDR3 DNA: TGTGCCAGCAGTTTTTCCCTCACCAACCAAGATACGCAGTATTTT. V is TRBV28 and J is TRBJ2-3; D remains ambiguous. The CDR3 extends over 15 amino acids. The V gene lost 3 bases and the J gene lost 5 bases, with 15 bases spanning the gap. Germline assignment: CDR1 MDHEN and CDR2 SYDVKM.

V gene TRBV10-3 combines with J gene TRBJ1-2; D call uncertain. This CDR3 spans 13 amino acids. CDR1 is ENHRY and CDR2 is SYGVKD in the germline V gene. The ends were cut back, 7 bases at V and 2 bases at J, with 11 bases in the middle. The CDR3: CAITELLNYGYTF. CDR3 coding DNA: TGTGCCATCACAGAGTTACTGAACTATGGCTACACCTTC.

The V gene is TRBV28, the J gene TRBJ1-1; D is unclear. V lost 7 bases to trimming and J lost 4 bases, with 13 bases between them. This CDR3 is built from 13 residues. Germline CDR1 reads MDHEN; CDR2 reads SYDVKM. The CDR3 is CASTIGVSTEAFF. The CDR3 nucleotides read TGTGCCAGCACCATCGGGGTTAGCACTGAAGCTTTCTTT.

This chain joins TRBV27 and TRBJ2-7; D remains ambiguous. The CDR3 covers 13 residues. The V gene's germline CDR1 is MNHEY and CDR2 SMNVEV (reference sequence). V lost 3 bases to trimming and J lost 3 bases, with 9 bases between them. The CDR3, as DNA: TGTGCCAGCAGTTTGGGCCTAAACTACGAGCAGTACTTC. Its protein is CASSLGLNYEQYF.

V and J are TRBV7-8 and TRBJ2-3; D unresolved. CDR1 and CDR2 (germline): SGHVS, FQNEAQ. Trimming removed 1 base from V and 8 bases from J, with 4 bases in between. The CDR3 is made up of 11 amino acids. CDR3 region: CASSLVRTQYF. In DNA form, the CDR3 reads TGTGCCAGCAGCTTAGTCCGTACGCAGTATTTT. Full variable domain (outside the CDR3, taken from reference TRBV7-8 and TRBJ2-3): GAGVSQSPRYKVAKRGQDVALRCDPISGHVSLFWYQQALGQGPEFLTYFQNEAQLDKSGLPSDRFFAERPEGSVSTLKIQRTQQEDSAVYLCASSLVRTQYFGPGTRLTVL.

The chain joins TRBV30 to TRBJ1-1, with D uncertain. Germline-derived CDR1 and CDR2 are GTSNPN and SVGIG (reference sequence). This CDR3 has 13 residues. V was trimmed by 4 bases and J by 0 bases, leaving 9 bases between them. In DNA, the CDR3 is TGTGCCTGGATCGGGTCGATGAACACTGAAGCTTTCTTT. Its protein is CAWIGSMNTEAFF.

The rearrangement uses TRBV10-1 and TRBJ2-2; TRBD2 aligns across 10 bases. The CDR3 sequence is 17 residues long. The V segment lost 3 bases and the J segment 2 bases; nucleotides outside the gene matches: 6. Germline CDR1 WNHNN, CDR2 SYGVQD (reference sequence). The CDR3 sequence: CASSDPGLADNTGELFF. The CDR3 nucleotides are TGCGCCAGCAGTGACCCAGGACTAGCGGATAACACCGGGGAGCTGTTTTTT.

The rearrangement links TRBV10-3 to TRBJ2-7, with D possibly being TRBD1 (6 bases). Trimming removed 3 bases at V and 2 bases at J, with 11 bases between. This CDR3 spans 14 amino acids. Looked up from germline, CDR1 is ENHRY and CDR2 is SYGVKD. CDR3 sequence (DNA): TGTGCCATCAGTGACCCTACAGGGACCTACGAGCAGTACTTC. This gives the protein CAISDPTGTYEQYF.

In this sample, this clone turned up a few times. The V and J genes are TRBV19 and TRBJ2-1; 13 nucleotides align to TRBD2. Germline trimming cut 3 bases from V and 7 bases from J; bases unmatched to any gene: 3. The germline CDR1 and CDR2 sequences are LNHDA and SQIVND (reference sequence). The CDR3 has 15 residues. The CDR3 nucleotides are TGTGCCAGTAGTATGACTAGCGGGAGGAGGAATGAGCAGTTCTTC. It codes for CASSMTSGRRNEQFF.

This clone is a singleton in its sample. V usage is TRBV6-1 and J usage is TRBJ2-3, with no clear D. Trimming stripped 1 base from V and 4 bases from J, with 3 bases between. This CDR3 region has 12 residues. Germline V gene sequence: CDR1 MNHNS, CDR2 SASEGT. CDR3 sequence reads: CASSEGADTQYF. As DNA, the CDR3 is TGTGCCAGCAGTGAAGGGGCAGATACGCAGTATTTT.

The rearrangement links TRBV7-2 to TRBJ2-3; TRBD2 agrees at 8 bases. V gave up 0 bases and J gave up 2 bases; unmatched junction bases: 7. The germline V gene encodes CDR1 SGHTA and CDR2 FQGNSA. The CDR3 is 17 residues long. The CDR3 here is CASSLASGGLNTDTQYF. CDR3 coding DNA: TGTGCCAGCAGCTTAGCGTCGGGGGGGCTCAACACAGATACGCAGTATTTT.

The chain uses TRBV4-1 and TRBJ2-6; unclear D gene. Germline V gene sequence: CDR1 MGHRA, CDR2 YSYEKL. The CDR3 spans 15 residues. Trimming took off 0 bases at V and 2 bases at J, with 5 bases between the two ends. In nucleotides, the CDR3 is TGCGCCAGCAGCCAAGATGTCACTGGGGCCAACGTCCTGACTTTC. Residues: CASSQDVTGANVLTF.

CDR3 nucleotides: TGCGCCAGCAGCTTGGGAGTAGTGGGGGGCACTGAAGCTTTCTTT. It specifies CASSLGVVGGTEAFF. The chain combines TRBV5-1 with TRBJ1-1; D possibly corresponds to TRBD1 (5 bases). Deletions cut 0 bases from V and 4 bases from J, with 13 bases between. The CDR3 has 15 amino acids. Germline assignment: CDR1 SGHRS and CDR2 YFSETQ. The entire variable domain, with the rest obtained from reference TRBV5-1 and TRBJ1-1, is as follows: KAGVTQTPRYLIKTRGQQVTLSCSPISGHRSVSWYQQTPGQGLQFLFEYFSETQRNKGNFPGRFSGRQFSNSRSEMNVSTLELGDSALYLCASSLGVVGGTEAFFGQGTRLTVV.

The count of this clone is one. The chain couples TRBV4-1 to TRBJ1-2; D may be TRBD1 (6 bases). The length of the CDR3 is 16 residues. Germline V gene lookup returns CDR1 MGHRA and CDR2 YSYEKL. With 0 bases removed from V and 4 bases from J, the gap between germline ends came to 15 bases. CDR3 sequence: CASSQDEGGLPYGYTF. DNA for the CDR3: TGCGCCAGCAGCCAAGATGAAGGGGGTTTACCCTATGGCTACACCTTC.